The rows below give T cell receptor beta chains drawn from one sample of a study of molecular identifiers for immune sequencing clone quantification. Each CDR3 protein gets one entry after TCRdb re-called the PCR reads with MiXCR. Here the sample spans 460,000 or so distinct CDR3 sequences, over 20% being singletons. What was sequenced was naive CD8+ T cells from blood, with Jurkat cell RNA spiked in. These receptors were collected from a human donor in good health. Some libraries in this study had Jurkat cell RNA spiked in. Each CDR3 is given with its conserved first and last residue. A D gene is named only where the DNA matches it firmly. Expanded clones are given a class, and other clones once, few, many or no size at all.

J,size,V,D,CDR3,DNA
TRBJ1-2,many,TRBV6-2/TRBV6-3,.,CASSYFDRYGYTF,TGTGCCAGCAGTTACTTCGACCGGTATGGCTACACCTTC
TRBJ2-2,.,TRBV14,.,CASSPPWEAYTGELFF,TGTGCCAGCAGCCCTCCCTGGGAGGCCTACACCGGGGAGCTGTTTTTT
TRBJ2-2,many,TRBV5-8,.,CASSFGLHVGGELFF,TGTGCCAGCAGCTTCGGGCTTCATGTCGGCGGGGAGCTGTTTTTT
TRBJ1-1,few,TRBV13,TRBD1,CASRIDRATEAFF,TGTGCCAGCAGAATTGACAGGGCCACTGAAGCTTTCTTT
TRBJ2-3,few,TRBV20-1,TRBD2,CSARDGGVGADTQYF,TGCAGTGCTAGGGACGGGGGGGTAGGGGCAGATACGCAGTATTTT
TRBJ1-6,.,TRBV7-9,TRBD1,CASRSVDRRNSPLHF,TGTGCCAGCAGATCCGTGGACAGGCGGAATTCACCCCTCCACTTT
TRBJ2-7,many,TRBV20-1,TRBD1,CSARDLGGQGVYEQYF,TGCAGTGCTAGAGATCTTGGGGGACAGGGGGTCTACGAGCAGTACTTC
TRBJ2-5,many,TRBV5-4,.,CASSAPGPQSF,TGTGCCAGCAGCGCGCCGGGACCCCAGTCCTTC
TRBJ2-1,few,TRBV7-2,TRBD2,CASSPRVRTSGYNEQFF,TGTGCCAGCAGCCCCCGCGTACGGACTAGCGGCTACAATGAGCAGTTCTTC
TRBJ1-1,few,TRBV2,.,CASRTLGTLNTEAFF,TGTGCCAGCAGGACCCTTGGGACCTTGAACACTGAAGCTTTCTTT